A single T cell receptor (beta chain) is shown here with its context. Methods used by the authors: From reference gene primer amplification, estimates of nucleated cell counts were derived. Measured with immunoSEQ multiplex PCR; TCRdb has only the in-frame clones, and not every one. V and J calls and clone size follow that table, whereas D and trimming were derived from the DNA. The profile covers 400,000 or so clones, with around 86% appearing a single time and less than 3.5% taken by the ten largest. The data are from a study of blood T cell repertoires in COVID-19. Study details: Italy, Spain and the United States were the sources of the convalescent and acute COVID-19 samples. Sources were T cells, B-cell-depleted T cells, or PBMCs; the material itself was cDNA or gDNA.

The CDR3 is 13 amino acids. Trimming shortened V by 3 bases and J by 6 bases, and 12 bases separated the two germline ends. Germline V lookup: CDR1 DFQATT, CDR2 SNEGSKA (reference sequence). J is TRBJ1-5 and V is TRBV20-1; D is uncertain. The source is a human donor in a cohort sampled during active COVID-19. The specimen was peripheral blood. CDR3 bases: TGCAGTGCTAGTCCCCAGGCGGGTCAGCCCCAGCATTTT. Translated, it gives CSASPQAGQPQHF.